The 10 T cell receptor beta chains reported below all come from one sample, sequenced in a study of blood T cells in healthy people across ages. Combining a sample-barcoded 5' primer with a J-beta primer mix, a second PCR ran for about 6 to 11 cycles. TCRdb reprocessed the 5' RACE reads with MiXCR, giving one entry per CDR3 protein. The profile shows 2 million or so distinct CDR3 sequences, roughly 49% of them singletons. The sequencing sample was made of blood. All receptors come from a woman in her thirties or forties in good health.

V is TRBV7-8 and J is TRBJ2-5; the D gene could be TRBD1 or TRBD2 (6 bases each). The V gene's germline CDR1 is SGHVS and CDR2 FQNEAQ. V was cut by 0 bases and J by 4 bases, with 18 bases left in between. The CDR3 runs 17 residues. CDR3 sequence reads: CASSLARGDSASETQYF. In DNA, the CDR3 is TGTGCCAGCAGCTTAGCAAGGGGGGACTCAGCATCAGAGACCCAGTACTTC.

CDR3 protein: CSAPPGVFGEQYF. CDR3 nucleotide sequence: TGCAGTGCTCCTCCAGGTGTTTTCGGGGAGCAGTACTTC. The V gene is TRBV20-1, the J gene TRBJ2-7; no definite D call. V was trimmed by 5 bases and J by 7 bases, leaving 18 bases between them. The CDR3 extends over 13 amino acids. CDR1 and CDR2 (germline): DFQATT, SNEGSKA (reference sequence).

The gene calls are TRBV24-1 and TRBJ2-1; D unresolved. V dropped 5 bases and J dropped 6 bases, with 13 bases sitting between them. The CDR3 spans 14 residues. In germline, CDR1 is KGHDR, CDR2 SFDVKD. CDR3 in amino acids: CATSGAWDLNEQFF. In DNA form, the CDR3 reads TGTGCCACCAGTGGGGCCTGGGATCTCAATGAGCAGTTCTTC.

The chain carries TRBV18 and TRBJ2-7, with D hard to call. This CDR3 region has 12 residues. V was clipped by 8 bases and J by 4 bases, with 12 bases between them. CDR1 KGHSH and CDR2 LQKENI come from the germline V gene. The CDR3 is CASPERLYEQYF. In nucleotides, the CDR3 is TGTGCCAGCCCCGAAAGACTGTACGAGCAGTACTTC.

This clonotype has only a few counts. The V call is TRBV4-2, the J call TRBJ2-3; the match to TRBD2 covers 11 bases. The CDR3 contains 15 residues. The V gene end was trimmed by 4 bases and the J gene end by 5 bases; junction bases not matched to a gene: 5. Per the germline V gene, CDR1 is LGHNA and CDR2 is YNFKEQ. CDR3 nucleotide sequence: TGTGCCAGCAGCCTGACTAGCGGGGAGGAAGATACGCAGTATTTT. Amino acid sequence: CASSLTSGEEDTQYF.

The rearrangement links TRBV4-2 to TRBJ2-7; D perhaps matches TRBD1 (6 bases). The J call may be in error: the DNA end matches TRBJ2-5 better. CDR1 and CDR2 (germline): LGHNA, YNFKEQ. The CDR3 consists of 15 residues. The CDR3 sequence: CASSQESRGGETQYF. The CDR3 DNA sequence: TGTGCCAGCAGCCAAGAATCCAGGGGTGGGGAGACCCAGTACTTC.

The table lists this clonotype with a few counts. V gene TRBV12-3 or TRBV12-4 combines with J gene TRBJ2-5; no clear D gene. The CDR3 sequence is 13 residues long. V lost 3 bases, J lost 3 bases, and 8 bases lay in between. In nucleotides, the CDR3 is TGTGCCAGCAGTTTCCCATTGGAAGAGACCCAGTACTTC. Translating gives CASSFPLEETQYF.

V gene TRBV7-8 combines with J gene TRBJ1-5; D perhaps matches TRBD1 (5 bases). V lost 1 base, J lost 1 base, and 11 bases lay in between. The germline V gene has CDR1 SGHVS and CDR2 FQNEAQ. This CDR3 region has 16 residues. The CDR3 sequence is CASSLGHRSSNQPQHF. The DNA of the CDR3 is TGTGCCAGCAGCTTAGGTCACAGGTCCAGCAATCAGCCCCAGCATTTT.

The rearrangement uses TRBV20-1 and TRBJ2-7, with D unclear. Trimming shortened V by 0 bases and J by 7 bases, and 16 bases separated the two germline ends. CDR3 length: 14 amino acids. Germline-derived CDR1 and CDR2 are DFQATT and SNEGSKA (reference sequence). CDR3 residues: CSAREDRFEVEQYF. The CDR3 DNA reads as TGCAGTGCTAGAGAGGATCGGTTCGAGGTGGAGCAGTACTTC.

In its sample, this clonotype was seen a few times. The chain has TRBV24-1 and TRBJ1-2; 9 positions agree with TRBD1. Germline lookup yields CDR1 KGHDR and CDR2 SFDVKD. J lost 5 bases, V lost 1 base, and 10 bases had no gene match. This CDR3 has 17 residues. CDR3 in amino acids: CATSDFRPWDRAYGYTF. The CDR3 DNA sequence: TGTGCCACCAGTGATTTCCGCCCCTGGGACAGGGCATATGGCTACACCTTC.